The 17 T cell receptor beta chains in this list originate from one sample, sequenced in a study of blood T cell repertoires in COVID-19 (dated by TCRdb to 2020 to 2021). Library preparation used the immunoSEQ multiplex PCR assay. In TCRdb, the immuneACCESS table is reduced to in-frame sequences with V and J assigned. These tables do not hold every clone; where another copy was compared, an unresolved V gene accounts for under half, and the others remain unexplained. This sample gives around 280,000 clones in total; about nine tenths of them show up just once. The ten most abundant clones make up about 11% of the sample. Input material: peripheral blood. The receptors come from a woman aged 25 to 39 with COVID-19, enrolled during active disease.

The chain employs TRBV7-9 and TRBJ2-7, with D uncertain. CDR1 is SEHNR, CDR2 FQNEAQ, per germline (reference sequence). The CDR3 runs to 11 residues. Trimming shortened V by 1 base and J by 5 bases, and 3 bases separated the two germline ends. The CDR3 region has the DNA TGTGCCAGCAGCTTAGGCGACGAGCAGTACTTC. As protein: CASSLGDEQYF. Variable domain in full (rest from reference TRBV7-9 and TRBJ2-7): DTGVSQNPRHKITKRGQNVTFRCDPISEHNRLYWYRQTLGQGPEFLTYFQNEAQLEKSRLLSDRFSAERPKGSFSTLEIQRTEQGDSAMYLCASSLGDEQYFGPGTRLTVT.

V usage is TRBV5-8 and J usage is TRBJ2-5, with D unresolved. Germline assignment: CDR1 SGHTS and CDR2 YDEGEE. The CDR3 consists of 15 residues. Trimming cost V 0 bases and J 3 bases, with 12 bases left between them. The CDR3 here is CASSLEVRREETQYF. The CDR3 nucleotides are TGTGCCAGCAGCTTGGAAGTCCGGAGAGAAGAGACCCAGTACTTC.

The V gene is TRBV7-2, the J gene TRBJ2-1; D not certain. V lost 0 bases and J 5 bases, leaving 11 bases between the germline ends. CDR3 size: 15 residues. Germline V gene data show CDR1 as SGHTA and CDR2 as FQGNSA. CDR3 protein: CASSLAARSNNEQFF. The DNA for the CDR3 is TGTGCCAGCAGCTTAGCGGCTAGGTCCAACAATGAGCAGTTCTTC.

The rearrangement links TRBV3-1 (or the pseudogene TRBV3-2) to TRBJ1-5; D may be TRBD1 (5 bases). The germline V gene encodes CDR1 LGHDT and CDR2 YNNKEL (reference sequence). The V and J ends lost 3 bases and 3 bases respectively, with 15 bases between them. CDR3 length: 16 residues. This CDR3 reads CASSQGGAGYNQPQHF. Here the CDR3 DNA reads TGTGCCAGCAGCCAGGGCGGGGCAGGTTACAATCAGCCCCAGCATTTT.

V gene TRBV5-1 combines with J gene TRBJ2-3; 10 bases match TRBD2. Germline V CDR1 and CDR2: SGHRS, YFSETQ. V lost 1 base and J lost 2; bases outside the gene matches: 10. The CDR3 covers 18 residues. The chain's CDR3 is CASSLFGAGTSATDTQYF. For the CDR3, the DNA is TGCGCCAGCAGCTTGTTCGGTGCCGGGACTAGCGCCACAGATACGCAGTATTTT.

This clone has only one observation. The chain recombines TRBV5-5 with TRBJ1-4, with 9 bases identical to TRBD1. Germline CDR1 reads SGHKS; CDR2 reads YYEKEE (reference sequence). After removal of 2 bases from V and 7 bases from J, the junction contained 12 bases not matched to a gene. The CDR3 spans 17 residues. CDR3 in amino acids: CASSFGSLGQGGEKLFF. The DNA of the CDR3 is TGTGCCAGCAGCTTCGGGTCTTTGGGACAGGGAGGTGAAAAACTGTTTTTT.

The chain couples TRBV7-9 to TRBJ2-5; 13 bases are a match to TRBD2. The CDR3 spans 16 residues. Germline V gives CDR1 SEHNR, CDR2 FQNEAQ (reference sequence). The ends lost 4 bases at V and 3 bases at J; junction bases unmatched: 5. The CDR3 region is CASSSTSGRAKETQYF. The CDR3 DNA follows: TGTGCCAGCAGCTCTACTAGCGGGAGGGCCAAAGAGACCCAGTACTTC. The full variable domain, rest sourced from reference TRBV7-9 and TRBJ2-5, is DTGVSQNPRHKITKRGQNVTFRCDPISEHNRLYWYRQTLGQGPEFLTYFQNEAQLEKSRLLSDRFSAERPKGSFSTLEIQRTEQGDSAMYLCASSSTSGRAKETQYFGPGTRLLVL.

The chain couples TRBV18 to TRBJ2-2; D may be TRBD1 (6 bases). Trimming pared 0 bases from V and 9 bases from J, leaving 11 bases between. Looked up from germline, CDR1 is KGHSH and CDR2 is LQKENI. The CDR3 is 14 residues long. CDR3 sequence (DNA): TGTGCCAGCTCACCACCAACAGGGACCCGGGAGCTGTTTTTT. Translation gives CASSPPTGTRELFF.

The chain is built from TRBV6-5 and TRBJ2-7; D is possibly TRBD1 (5 bases). Trimming removed 2 bases from V and 2 bases from J, with 10 bases in between. This CDR3 comprises 14 residues. The germline CDR1 and CDR2 sequences are MNHEY and SVGAGI. The CDR3 region has the DNA TGTGCCAGCAGTTACGACAGCCTACCCTACGAGCAGTACTTC. It specifies CASSYDSLPYEQYF.

The CDR3 DNA reads as TGTGCCAGCAGCCCGGCGGGGGTCGCCGGGATGGAGCTGTTTTTT. Translated: CASSPAGVAGMELFF. The rearrangement uses TRBV11-1 and TRBJ2-2; 7 positions agree with TRBD2. The CDR3 runs 15 residues. Germline trimming cut 5 bases from V and 10 bases from J; bases unmatched to any gene: 13. Germline V gene sequence: CDR1 SGHAT, CDR2 FQDESV (reference sequence).

The chain links TRBV27 to TRBJ1-5; D remains unclear. The germline gives CDR1 MNHEY, CDR2 SMNVEV (reference sequence). Between the trimmed V and J ends, which lost 4 bases and 5 bases, there was a span of 3 bases. This CDR3 contains 11 residues. DNA for the CDR3: TGTGCCAGCAGTTCGTATCAGCCCCAGCATTTT. This sequence encodes CASSSYQPQHF.

In nucleotides, the CDR3 is TGTGCCAGTAGTGGAAGGGGGGGCTACGAGCAGTACTTC. Translating it yields CASSGRGGYEQYF. This chain connects TRBV19 to TRBJ2-7, with a possible D match to TRBD2 (7 bases). Germline V gene data show CDR1 as LNHDA and CDR2 as SQIVND (reference sequence). V was shortened by 5 bases and J by 3 bases, with 11 bases between the two germline ends. This CDR3 spans 13 amino acids.

The chain employs TRBV10-3 and TRBJ1-5, with unresolved D. The V gene lost 0 bases and the J gene lost 6 bases, with 12 bases spanning the gap. The germline gives CDR1 ENHRY, CDR2 SYGVKD. The CDR3 contains 15 residues. CDR3 nucleotide sequence: TGTGCCATCAGTGAGTCCCCAGGTGGAGGTCAGCCCCAGCATTTT. This translates into CAISESPGGGQPQHF.

The chain has TRBV6-5 and TRBJ2-1; a possible D gene is TRBD2 (5 bases). V lost 5 bases, J lost 14 bases, and 16 bases lay in between. The CDR3 has 12 amino acids. Germline V gene lookup returns CDR1 MNHEY and CDR2 SVGAGI. As DNA, the CDR3 is TGTGCCAGCAGTCTACTCGAGGGAACAAAGTTCTTC. As protein: CASSLLEGTKFF.

The chain uses TRBV3-1 (or the pseudogene TRBV3-2) and TRBJ2-2; TRBD1 matches 7 bases. CDR1 and CDR2 (germline): LGHDT, YNNKEL (reference sequence). The CDR3 has 14 residues. J was trimmed by 6 bases and V by 5 bases; bases with no gene match: 6. CDR3: CASSRFTGAGELFF. CDR3 coding DNA: TGTGCCAGCAGCAGATTCACAGGGGCCGGGGAGCTGTTTTTT.

This chain uses TRBV5-8 with TRBJ2-3, with 7 nucleotides matching TRBD2. With V trimmed by 7 bases and J by 4 bases, 12 bases remained unmatched. Germline loops: CDR1 SGHTS, CDR2 YDEGEE. The CDR3 has 15 residues. The DNA of the CDR3 is TGTGCCAGCTATCGACTAGCTTTTTTCTCAGATACGCAGTATTTT. Its protein is CASYRLAFFSDTQYF.

The chain recombines TRBV19 with TRBJ1-5, with D tentatively TRBD1 (5 bases). Per the germline V gene, CDR1 is LNHDA and CDR2 is SQIVND (reference sequence). CDR3 length: 14 amino acids. V dropped 7 bases and J dropped 3 bases, with 13 bases sitting between them. The CDR3 coding sequence is TGTGCCAGTAAACATACAGGTTACAATCAGCCCCAGCATTTT. Its protein product is CASKHTGYNQPQHF.